A selection of T cell receptor beta chains follows, all from one sample in a study of metastatic and nonmetastatic thyroid tumors. TCRdb recomputed clones from the PCR reads via MiXCR. The table records tens of thousands of clones, approximately 20% of them present only once. Sequenced sample: blood. The source of these receptors is a female donor with papillary thyroid cancer or a benign thyroid nodule (not recorded which). Some clones in this sample may be carry-over from other donors' samples. Each CDR3 is given with its conserved first and last residue. D genes are given only for firm matches. The size of a clone is reported for some rows only, either as once, few or many, or as a class for expanded clones.

clone_size d_call j_call v_call cdr3_nt cdr3_aa
many . TRBJ2-3 TRBV5-5 TGTGCCAGCAGCTTGGCGGCAGGGGAGGATACGCAGTATTTT CASSLAAGEDTQYF
many TRBD2 TRBJ2-5 TRBV18 TGTGCCAGCTCACAGCGACTAGCGGGGGGGCGGGAGACCCAGTACTTC CASSQRLAGGRETQYF
medium-sized . TRBJ2-7 TRBV28 TGTGCCAGCAATGTCGCCTACGAGCAGTACTTC CASNVAYEQYF
many TRBD1 TRBJ2-5 TRBV27 TGTGCCAGCAGTTCCTCGACAGGGGGGGGCGAGACCCAGTACTTC CASSSSTGGGETQYF
. TRBD1 TRBJ2-3 TRBV15 TGTGTCACCAGCAGCAGGGGGCAGTATACGCAGTATTTT CVTSSRGQYTQYF
few TRBD2 TRBJ2-7 TRBV10-3 TGTGCCAGCACCCTAGCGGGGACCTACGAGCAGTACTTC CASTLAGTYEQYF
. . TRBJ1-5 TRBV12-3/TRBV12-4 TGTGCCAGCAGTTTAGCCTCATTGCCGGGACTGGGACCCGGACAGCCCCACAATTTT CASSLASLPGLGPGQPHNF
many TRBD1 TRBJ1-2 TRBV18 TGTGCCAGCTCACCCCGACAGGGAAGTGACTATGGCTACACCTTC CASSPRQGSDYGYTF
. . TRBJ1-2 TRBV9 TGTGCCAGCAGCAAAGACGGTTTCACTAACTATTGCTACACCTTC CASSKDGFTNYCYTF
few . TRBJ1-2 TRBV6-1 TGTGCCAGCAGTGAAGAAGGGGCTTCAAACTATGGCTACACCTTC CASSEEGASNYGYTF
. . TRBJ1-6 TRBV28 TGTGCCAGCAGTTCGGTCAGGGTGTCCCTCCACTTT CASSSVRVSLHF
many . TRBJ2-2 TRBV7-3 TGTGCCAGCGGGCCAGAGAACACCGGGGAGCTGTTTTTT CASGPENTGELFF
many TRBD2 TRBJ2-5 TRBV7-2 TGTGCCAGCACCCTAGCGGGGGGGCCCGAGACCCAGTACTTC CASTLAGGPETQYF
many TRBD2 TRBJ2-1 TRBV20-1 TGCAGTGCTCCTGGTCCGACTAGCGCAAATGAGAATGAGCAGTTCTTC CSAPGPTSANENEQFF
. TRBD2 TRBJ2-4 TRBV5-1 TGCGCCTGCAGCCCTTTAGCGGGAGGGCCAATGGGAAACATTCAGTACTTC CACSPLAGGPMGNIQYF
many TRBD1 TRBJ2-3 TRBV6-1 TGTGCCAGCAGAACCGGGACAGGGTTCGCAGATACGCAGTATTTT CASRTGTGFADTQYF
few . TRBJ2-7 TRBV28 TGTGCCAGCAGCGCTTGGAAAGGCACGATCCACGAGCAGTACTTC CASSAWKGTIHEQYF
few . TRBJ1-2 TRBV6-1 TGTGCCAGCAGTGGTTGGGGTGGGGGTGGCTACACCTTC CASSGWGGGGYTF
. . TRBJ1-6 TRBV30 TGTGCCTGGGACGTAACCGTCGATTCACCCCTCCACTTT CAWDVTVDSPLHF
many . TRBJ2-7 TRBV6-1 TGTGCCAGCAGTGGGTCAGACGGTGGGCAGTACTTC CASSGSDGGQYF
many . TRBJ1-5 TRBV20-1 TGCAGTGCTAGAGATAGGGATCCTCAGCCCCAGCATTTT CSARDRDPQPQHF
medium-sized TRBD1 TRBJ2-7 TRBV15 TGTGCCACCAGTACGGGACAGGGTTCCTACGAGCAGTACTTC CATSTGQGSYEQYF
few . TRBJ1-2 TRBV7-2 TGTGCCAGCAGCTATCTAATCTATGGCTACACCTTC CASSYLIYGYTF
many . TRBJ1-1 TRBV18 TGTGCCAGCTCACCACAGGCCGTTGAAGCTTTCTTT CASSPQAVEAFF
many . TRBJ2-1 TRBV2 TGTGCCAGCACAGGGGGGAATGGGGTGAATGAGCAGTTCTTC CASTGGNGVNEQFF
many TRBD1 TRBJ1-1 TRBV11-2 TGTGCCAACAGCCGTACCGGGACAGCCCTTTCGGGGACTGAAGCTTTCTTT CANSRTGTALSGTEAFF
many . TRBJ2-3 TRBV24-1 TGTGCCACCAGCAGGGGTCCAGATACGCAGTATTTT CATSRGPDTQYF
many TRBD2 TRBJ2-3 TRBV4-2 TGTGCCAGCAGCCGAATAGCGGGTGGGAACACAGATACGCAGTATTTT CASSRIAGGNTDTQYF
many TRBD1 TRBJ1-2 TRBV3-1 TGTGCCAGCAGCCCATCGACAGGGGGCAACTATGGCTACACCTTC CASSPSTGGNYGYTF
. . TRBJ1-2 TRBV20-1 TGCAGTGCTAGAGTAACCGGAGAACCTAACTATGCCTCAACCTTC CSARVTGEPNYASTF
. TRBD1 TRBJ2-6 TRBV4-2 TGTGCCAGCAGCCCACAAGGGCGGGGACAGGAGATATCTGGGGCCAACGTCCTGACTTTC CASSPQGRGQEISGANVLTF
many TRBD1 TRBJ2-3 TRBV24-1 TGTGCCACCAGTGATCCCGGGGACAGGGGAACAGATACGCAGTATTTT CATSDPGDRGTDTQYF
many . TRBJ1-1 TRBV20-1 TGCAGTGCTAGAGCCCTAGAGAGGCAGGTGGATGATGCTTTCTTT CSARALERQVDDAFF